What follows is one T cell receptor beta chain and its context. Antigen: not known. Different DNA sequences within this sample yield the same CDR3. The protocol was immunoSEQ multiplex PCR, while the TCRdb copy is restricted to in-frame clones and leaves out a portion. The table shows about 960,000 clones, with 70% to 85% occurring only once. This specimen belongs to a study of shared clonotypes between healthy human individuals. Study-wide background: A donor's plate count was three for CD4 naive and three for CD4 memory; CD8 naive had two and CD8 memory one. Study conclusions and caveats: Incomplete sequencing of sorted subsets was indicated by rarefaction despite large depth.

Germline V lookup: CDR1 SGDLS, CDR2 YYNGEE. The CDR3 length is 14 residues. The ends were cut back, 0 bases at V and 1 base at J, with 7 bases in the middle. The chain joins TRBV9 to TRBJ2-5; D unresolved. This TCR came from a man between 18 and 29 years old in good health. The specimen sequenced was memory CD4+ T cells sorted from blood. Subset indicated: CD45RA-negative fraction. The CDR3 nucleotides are TGTGCCAGCAGCGTAGAAGTTGGCCAAGAGACCCAGTACTTC. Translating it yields CASSVEVGQETQYF.